What follows are 29 T cell receptor beta chains derived from one specimen sequenced in a study of T cells in Graves' hyperthyroidism and ophthalmopathy. RNA transcripts provided the source from which TCR beta CDR3 regions were amplified. Primed by the HTBI set, a first-round RT-PCR was run on the TCR CDR3. From the multiplex PCR reads, TCRdb called clonotypes with MiXCR, one entry per CDR3 protein. The data hold around 350,000 distinct CDR3 sequences, with over 15% observed a single time. Sample: blood. The receptors derive from a woman aged 18-29 years with Graves' hyperthyroidism.

This clonotype was observed many times. J is TRBJ1-5 and V is TRBV6-2 or TRBV6-3; TRBD1 matches at 7 bases. CDR3 length: 15 residues. The germline gives CDR1 MNHEY, CDR2 SVGEGT. V dropped 4 bases and J dropped 0; count of bases not matched to a gene: 3. The CDR3 protein is CASSSRQGSNQPQHF. As DNA, the CDR3 is TGTGCCAGCAGTTCCAGACAGGGTAGCAATCAGCCCCAGCATTTT.

This clonotype has a count of ten or more. The chain joins TRBV6-5 to TRBJ2-7; TRBD1 matches at 9 bases. Germline values: CDR1 MNHEY, CDR2 SVGAGI. The CDR3 contains 14 residues. Unmatched junction bases numbered 5, after V lost 2 bases and J lost 6 bases. CDR3 sequence reads: CASSYVDRGGEQYF. The CDR3 DNA reads TGTGCCAGCAGTTACGTCGACAGGGGGGGCGAGCAGTACTTC.

The table lists this clonotype with many counts. The chain recombines TRBV9 with TRBJ2-7, with TRBD1 matching over 8 bases. Germline V lookup: CDR1 SGDLS, CDR2 YYNGEE. The CDR3 is 15 residues long. With V trimmed by 4 bases and J by 2 bases, 8 bases remained unmatched. The CDR3 DNA follows: TGTGCCAGCAGCCCGACAGGGGCCATGACCTACGAGCAGTACTTC. The encoded protein is CASSPTGAMTYEQYF.

In this sample, this clonotype turned up a few times. The chain carries TRBV14 and TRBJ2-4, with a weak D call TRBD1 (6 bases). The CDR3 contains 14 residues. Germline values: CDR1 SGHDN, CDR2 FVKESK. V was pared by 3 bases and J by 9 bases, with 15 bases between. Here the CDR3 DNA reads TGTGCCAGCAGCCACCCCAGGGGCGATGGCATTCAGTACTTC. As protein: CASSHPRGDGIQYF.

This clonotype was observed a few times. The chain couples TRBV3-1 to TRBJ1-1, with 8 bases lining up with TRBD1. The V gene end was trimmed by 3 bases and the J gene end by 9 bases; junction bases not matched to a gene: 12. This CDR3 contains 15 residues. Looked up from germline, CDR1 is LGHDT and CDR2 is YNNKEL (reference sequence). CDR3 bases: TGTGCCAGCAGCCATGACGATCGCGGACAGGGACAAGCTTTCTTT. This gives the protein CASSHDDRGQGQAFF.

This clonotype has just a few counts. The junction and the germline gene differ at one end; a read error may be behind it. The genes are TRBV7-7 and TRBJ2-5; D is undetermined. The CDR3 loop spans 14 amino acids. CDR1 is SSHAT, CDR2 FNYEAQ, per germline (reference sequence). The CDR3 is CASSLSGSLETQYF. The CDR3 region has the DNA TGTGCTAGCAGCTTATCGGGTTCTCTAGAGACCCAGTACTTC.

This clonotype was seen ten or more times. The chain has TRBV6-4 and TRBJ1-2; D is uncertain. Germline V CDR1 and CDR2: MRHNA, SNTAGT. The CDR3 spans 13 residues. Trimming removed 3 bases at V and 0 bases at J, with 5 bases between. In nucleotides, the CDR3 is TGTGCCAGCAGTGAAAGGGCTAACTATGGCTACACCTTC. This encodes CASSERANYGYTF.

The DNA of the CDR3 is TGTGCCAGCAGCTTAAACAGGGTTGTGCTGGAGACCCAGTACTTC. Its translation is CASSLNRVVLETQYF. J is TRBJ2-5 and V is TRBV7-2, with TRBD1 as a possible D gene (6 bases). V shed 2 bases and J shed 5 bases, with 15 bases lying between them. The CDR3 runs 15 residues. The germline V gene encodes CDR1 SGHTA and CDR2 FQGNSA.

V is TRBV12-3 or TRBV12-4 and J is TRBJ2-7; tentative D call: TRBD2 (6 bases). The V end was cut by 3 bases, the J end by 8 bases, with 14 bases between. The CDR3 runs to 13 residues. In nucleotides, the CDR3 is TGTGCCAGCAGTTTTCCGGGACTTTACAAGCAGTACTTC. Residues: CASSFPGLYKQYF.

In this sample, this clonotype turned up many times. CDR3 nucleotide sequence: TGCAGTGCTAGAGTCCCGGGGCCAGACACTGAAGCTTTCTTT. Translated, it gives CSARVPGPDTEAFF. This chain uses TRBV20-1 with TRBJ1-1, with a weak D call TRBD1 (5 bases). The CDR3 loop spans 14 amino acids. From germline, CDR1 is DFQATT and CDR2 SNEGSKA (reference sequence). V was cut by 1 base and J by 3 bases, with 12 bases left in between.

At least ten counts were recorded for this clonotype. This rearrangement joins TRBV2 to TRBJ2-4; D unclear. V lost 3 bases and J lost 0, with 30 bases in between. This CDR3 comprises 22 residues. Germline V gives CDR1 SNHLY, CDR2 FYNNEI. The DNA for the CDR3 is TGTGCCAGCAGTGATACAGTAAGGGCCTACAAGCCGAAATTACTAGCCAAAAACATTCAGTACTTC. Translation gives CASSDTVRAYKPKLLAKNIQYF.

The table lists this clonotype with many counts. CDR3 bases: TGTGCCACTTGCAAGGGTAAAAATGAGCAGCCCCAGCATTTT. It specifies CATCKGKNEQPQHF. The chain combines TRBV15 with TRBJ1-5, with no clear D. V lost 9 bases and J 7 bases, leaving 19 bases between the germline ends. Germline V lookup: CDR1 LNHNV, CDR2 YYDKDF (reference sequence). The CDR3 loop spans 14 amino acids.

This clonotype was seen at least ten times. This chain links TRBV9 with TRBJ1-1, with 7 bases fitting TRBD1. The ends lost 4 bases at V and 3 bases at J; junction bases unmatched: 3. The CDR3 loop spans 13 amino acids. Germline V gives CDR1 SGDLS, CDR2 YYNGEE. The CDR3 DNA is TGTGCCAGCAGCTACGACAGGGACACTGAAGCTTTCTTT. Encoded protein: CASSYDRDTEAFF.

The chain combines TRBV11-1 with TRBJ2-7; 9 positions match TRBD1. V lost 5 bases and J lost 4; bases outside the gene matches: 12. From germline, CDR1 is SGHAT and CDR2 FQDESV (reference sequence). The CDR3 runs 16 residues. The CDR3 here is CASSHDRDREWYEQYF. Written as DNA, the CDR3 is TGTGCCAGCAGCCATGACCGGGACAGGGAATGGTACGAGCAGTACTTC.

The table lists this clonotype with many counts. The chain uses TRBV2 and TRBJ2-5; 11 bases agree with TRBD2. This CDR3 has 15 amino acids. Germline trimming cut 4 bases from V and 3 bases from J; bases unmatched to any gene: 4. Germline V gene sequence: CDR1 SNHLY, CDR2 FYNNEI. CDR3 nucleotide sequence: TGTGCCAGCAGTGCCACACTAGCGGGGGAAGAGACCCAGTACTTC. The encoded protein is CASSATLAGEETQYF.

This clonotype was found many times. V and J are TRBV29-1 and TRBJ1-2; D is possibly TRBD1 (5 bases). V was clipped by 0 bases and J by 6 bases, with 17 bases between them. This CDR3 region has 15 residues. Germline V gene data show CDR1 as SQVTM and CDR2 as ANQGSEA. The CDR3 DNA is TGCAGCGTTGAAGATGGGGCAGTCCTGCGGCATGGCTACACCTTC. Residues: CSVEDGAVLRHGYTF.

There are many counts of this clonotype. V usage is TRBV20-1 and J usage is TRBJ2-5; 9 bases are a match to TRBD2. V lost 6 bases, J lost 0 bases, and 14 bases stayed unmatched. The CDR3 is made up of 17 amino acids. Germline assignment: CDR1 DFQATT and CDR2 SNEGSKA (reference sequence). The CDR3 sequence: CSAPPGLAGTYQETQYF. Here the CDR3 DNA reads TGCAGTGCACCTCCGGGACTAGCCGGAACGTACCAAGAGACCCAGTACTTC.

A note on this clonotype: The final CDR3 position lacks the conserved phenylalanine or tryptophan, pointing to a likely read error. No DNA is shown, since the ends of the CDR3 on it are uncertain; the CDR3 is the one TCRdb lists. This chain joins TRBV18 and TRBJ1-1. The CDR3 is 12 residues long, ends included. Germline-derived CDR1 and CDR2 are KGHSH and LQKENI. CDR3: CASSLADTEACY.

This clonotype was observed at least ten times. The gene calls are TRBV2 and TRBJ1-1; the D is unclear. The CDR3 consists of 13 residues. Germline V gene sequence: CDR1 SNHLY, CDR2 FYNNEI. Deletions cut 5 bases from V and 1 base from J, with 8 bases between. As DNA, the CDR3 is TGTGCCAGCAGTACCCTTTGGAACACTGAAGCTTTCTTT. Its translation is CASSTLWNTEAFF.

This chain joins TRBV12-3 or TRBV12-4 and TRBJ2-5; D not resolved. This CDR3 comprises 13 residues. V gave up 5 bases and J gave up 1 base, with 8 bases separating them. The CDR3 sequence is CASSTEIQETQYF. Written as DNA, the CDR3 is TGTGCCAGCAGTACAGAGATCCAAGAGACCCAGTACTTC.

This clonotype turned up a few times. This rearrangement joins TRBV4-1 to TRBJ2-2, with D possibly called TRBD1 or TRBD2 (5 bases each). V gave up 1 base and J gave up 4 bases, with 16 bases separating them. Germline assignment: CDR1 MGHRA and CDR2 YSYEKL. The CDR3 sequence is 17 residues long. The CDR3 DNA sequence: TGCGCCAGCAGCCAAGTAGACGTGGGACGGATCACCGGGGAGCTGTTTTTT. Translated, it gives CASSQVDVGRITGELFF.

This clonotype showed up many times. The chain joins TRBV28 to TRBJ2-7; D ambiguous. The CDR3 length is 11 residues. Germline V lookup: CDR1 MDHEN, CDR2 SYDVKM. Trimming shortened V by 6 bases and J by 2 bases, and 5 bases separated the two germline ends. CDR3 sequence (DNA): TGTGCCAGCAGAAATACCTACGAGCAGTACTTC. This gives the protein CASRNTYEQYF.

This clonotype has ten or more counts. The chain combines TRBV24-1 with TRBJ2-1; 7 nucleotides line up with TRBD1. The germline V gene encodes CDR1 KGHDR and CDR2 SFDVKD. The CDR3 runs 13 residues. V trimming: 5 bases; J trimming: 5 bases; junction bases outside the gene matches: 2. CDR3 protein: CATSGDRHNEQFF. The CDR3 region has the DNA TGTGCCACCAGTGGGGACAGACACAATGAGCAGTTCTTC.

This clonotype was detected ten times or more. The V call is TRBV7-9, the J call TRBJ1-5; 11 bases agree with TRBD1. This CDR3 is 15 amino acids long. Per germline, CDR1 SEHNR and CDR2 FQNEAQ (reference sequence). V shed 5 bases, J shed 6 bases, and the junction held 6 bases outside the gene matches. CDR3 protein: CASSPDRGPGQPQHF. The CDR3 region has the DNA TGTGCCAGCAGCCCGGACAGGGGGCCAGGTCAGCCCCAGCATTTT.

This clonotype was counted ten times or more. The gene calls are TRBV5-1 and TRBJ2-7; no firm D call. V lost 2 bases and J lost 0, with 12 bases in between. The CDR3 is made up of 15 amino acids. Per germline, CDR1 SGHRS and CDR2 YFSETQ. This chain's CDR3 is CASSFSDRGSYEQYF. CDR3 nucleotides: TGCGCCAGCAGCTTCTCGGACCGCGGCTCCTACGAGCAGTACTTC.

This clonotype was recorded at least ten times. This chain links TRBV29-1 with TRBJ1-5; maybe TRBD1 (6 bases). This CDR3 region has 13 residues. In germline, CDR1 is SQVTM, CDR2 ANQGSEA. Trimming stripped 4 bases from V and 3 bases from J, with 10 bases between. DNA of the CDR3: TGCAGCGTTGGGGGGCGGTACAATCAGCCCCAGCATTTT. Protein product: CSVGGRYNQPQHF.

This clonotype has at least ten counts. The chain recombines TRBV3-1 with TRBJ2-5; D uncertain. Per the germline V gene, CDR1 is LGHDT and CDR2 is YNNKEL (reference sequence). Between the trimmed V and J ends, which lost 0 bases and 3 bases, there was a span of 11 bases. The CDR3 totals 15 residues. CDR3: CASSQDPQTKETQYF. In DNA form, the CDR3 reads TGTGCCAGCAGCCAAGATCCTCAGACCAAAGAGACCCAGTACTTC.

In its sample, this clonotype was seen many times. The rearrangement uses TRBV12-3 or TRBV12-4 and TRBJ1-5; tentative D call: TRBD1 (5 bases). The ends were cut back, 6 bases at V and 6 bases at J, with 12 bases in the middle. The CDR3 has 13 amino acids. The CDR3 here is CASSQGKSQPQHF. The DNA of the CDR3 is TGTGCCAGCAGCCAGGGTAAGAGTCAGCCCCAGCATTTT.

This clonotype was counted at least ten times. The chain is built from TRBV5-1 and TRBJ2-2; D is unclear. The CDR3 length is 17 residues. V was pared by 4 bases and J by 6 bases, with 22 bases between. The germline gives CDR1 SGHRS, CDR2 YFSETQ. The CDR3 DNA is TGCGCCAGCAGCGTTGGTACCCCGATTCAGAGTGCCGGGGAGCTGTTTTTT. Its protein is CASSVGTPIQSAGELFF. Full variable domain (remainder filled in from reference TRBV5-1 and TRBJ2-2): KAGVTQTPRYLIKTRGQQVTLSCSPISGHRSVSWYQQTPGQGLQFLFEYFSETQRNKGNFPGRFSGRQFSNSRSEMNVSTLELGDSALYLCASSVGTPIQSAGELFFGEGSRLTVL.